One and the same sample provided the 11 T cell receptor beta chains below, sequenced in a study of blood T cells in healthy people across ages. Through a sample-barcoded 5' primer and a J-beta primer mix, a second PCR was run for roughly 6 to 12 cycles. MiXCR, applied by TCRdb to the 5' RACE reads, yields one record per CDR3 protein. The repertoire holds hundreds of thousands of distinct CDR3 sequences, with roughly 20% as singletons. Sequencing input: blood. These receptors came from a man between 70 and 80 years old in good health.

This chain links TRBV25-1 with TRBJ2-2, with no clear D. V was clipped by 6 bases and J by 9 bases, with 17 bases between them. The CDR3 contains 14 residues. Germline V CDR1 and CDR2: MGHDK, SYGVNS. This CDR3 is CASSLMGIGRELFF. The CDR3 bases are TGTGCCAGCAGCCTGATGGGAATAGGCCGGGAGCTGTTTTTT.

The rearrangement links TRBV15 to TRBJ2-2, with 7 bases fitting TRBD1. This CDR3 comprises 13 residues. With 9 bases clipped from V and 0 bases from J, the junction kept 1 base outside the gene matches. Germline-derived CDR1 and CDR2 are LNHNV and YYDKDF (reference sequence). The CDR3 nucleotides are TGTGCCACTGGGACAGCGAACACCGGGGAGCTGTTTTTT. This encodes CATGTANTGELFF. Using reference TRBV15 and TRBJ2-2 for the parts outside the CDR3, the full variable domain is DAMVIQNPRYQVTQFGKPVTLSCSQTLNHNVMYWYQQKSSQAPKLLFHYYDKDFNNEADTPDNFQSRRPNTSFCFLDIRSPGLGDTAMYLCATGTANTGELFFGEGSRLTVL.

The V gene is TRBV5-1, the J gene TRBJ2-3, with a tentative D call TRBD2 (6 bases). Germline V gene sequence: CDR1 SGHRS, CDR2 YFSETQ. This CDR3 has 15 residues. Trimming shortened V by 3 bases and J by 4 bases, and 15 bases separated the two germline ends. As DNA, the CDR3 is TGCGCCAGCAGCTCGGGGGTGCTTAGCGCAGATACGCAGTATTTT. This translates into CASSSGVLSADTQYF.

The J gene is TRBJ2-3, the V gene TRBV7-6; D could derive from TRBD1 or TRBD2 (5 bases each). Germline assignment: CDR1 SGHVS and CDR2 FNYEAQ. CDR3 length: 18 amino acids. Between the trimmed V and J ends, which lost 1 base and 4 bases, there was a span of 21 bases. The CDR3, as DNA: TGTGCCAGCAGCTTAGAGGTGGGGGTAAGGATAGCACCAGATACGCAGTATTTT. Translated: CASSLEVGVRIAPDTQYF.

This chain links TRBV5-4 with TRBJ1-1; TRBD1 might be the D (5 bases). CDR1 and CDR2 (germline): SGHNT, YYREEE (reference sequence). The V end was cut by 4 bases, the J end by 1 base, with 14 bases between. This CDR3 comprises 15 residues. DNA of the CDR3: TGTGCCAGCAGCCCCATGGGACTAAAGAACACTGAAGCTTTCTTT. It specifies CASSPMGLKNTEAFF.

In its sample, this clonotype was seen a few times. One end of the junction varies from germline; a read error may be responsible. The CDR3 sequence: CSAENRDSGNTIHF. The CDR3 DNA sequence: TGCAGTGCTGAGAACAGGGACTCTGGAAACACCATACATTTT. The rearrangement joins TRBV20-1 to TRBJ1-3; D may be TRBD1 (6 bases). From germline, CDR1 is DFQATT and CDR2 SNEGSKA (reference sequence). The CDR3 length is 14 residues.

Ten or more counts support this clonotype. The rearrangement joins TRBV5-1 to TRBJ2-7; 12 bases line up with TRBD2. The CDR3 consists of 16 residues. The germline CDR1 and CDR2 sequences are SGHRS and YFSETQ. V was pared by 0 bases and J by 3 bases, with 4 bases of the junction left unmatched. Here the CDR3 reads CASSLGLAGAIYEQYF. CDR3 DNA sequence: TGCGCCAGCAGCTTGGGACTAGCGGGGGCGATCTACGAGCAGTACTTC.

This clonotype turned up a few times. J is TRBJ1-4 and V is TRBV15; D uncertain. The CDR3 covers 15 residues. The germline CDR1 and CDR2 sequences are LNHNV and YYDKDF (reference sequence). V lost 0 bases and J 7 bases, leaving 12 bases between the germline ends. DNA of the CDR3: TGTGCCACCAGCAGAGATGCCTCAGGACGTGAAAAACTGTTTTTT. Protein: CATSRDASGREKLFF. Based on the CDR3 plus reference TRBV15 and TRBJ1-4, the full variable domain is DAMVIQNPRYQVTQFGKPVTLSCSQTLNHNVMYWYQQKSSQAPKLLFHYYDKDFNNEADTPDNFQSRRPNTSFCFLDIRSPGLGDTAMYLCATSRDASGREKLFFGSGTQLSVL.

This clonotype was picked up a small number of times. The chain employs TRBV12-3 or TRBV12-4 and TRBJ2-3; D tentatively fits TRBD1 or TRBD2 (6 bases each). The CDR3 length is 16 residues. Between the trimmed V and J ends, which lost 5 bases and 6 bases, there was a span of 21 bases. CDR3: CASSRIRGHKEDTQYF. The CDR3 coding sequence is TGTGCCAGCAGTCGAATCCGGGGGCACAAGGAGGATACGCAGTATTTT.

The chain links TRBV9 to TRBJ2-5; TRBD2 matches at 13 bases. The CDR3 sequence is 14 residues long. The germline gives CDR1 SGDLS, CDR2 YYNGEE. With V trimmed by 3 bases and J by 4 bases, 0 bases remained unmatched. CDR3 nucleotides: TGTGCCAGCAGCGGGACTAGCGGGAGAGAGACCCAGTACTTC. Amino acids: CASSGTSGRETQYF.

The sample holds many counts of this clonotype. This rearrangement joins TRBV18 to TRBJ2-3; a possible D gene is TRBD1 (6 bases). CDR3 size: 16 residues. With 3 bases removed from V and 0 bases from J, the gap between germline ends came to 13 bases. CDR1 is KGHSH and CDR2 is LQKENI in the germline V gene. This CDR3 is CASSPLRGQSTDTQYF. In DNA form, the CDR3 reads TGTGCCAGCTCACCTCTCAGGGGCCAGAGCACAGATACGCAGTATTTT.